The source of this T cell receptor (beta chain) is a study of OX40 agonist ivuxolimab in advanced cancers. Regarding the study as a whole: Also present in some nonresponders was a low level of normalized T-cell clonal expansion.

Regarding this clone: No antigen is known for it.

TCRdb's table, derived via immunoSEQ multiplex PCR, lists solely in-frame clones and lacks some. The table records tens of thousands of clones, around three quarters of them present only once. The source material was CD4+ or CD8+ T cells sorted from blood, sampled in a trial of the OX40 agonist ivuxolimab. The TCR was taken from an adult with an advanced solid tumor such as melanoma, head and neck, liver or kidney cancer.

DNA of the CDR3: TGTGCCAGCAGTGAAGATCCGGGCCTCGAATCATACCAAGAGACCCAGTACTTC. Protein sequence: CASSEDPGLESYQETQYF. The genes are TRBV6-1 and TRBJ2-5; unclear D gene. The CDR3 length is 18 residues. Germline V gene data show CDR1 as MNHNS and CDR2 as SASEGT. The V end lost 1 base, the J end lost 0 bases, and 18 bases lay between the germline ends.